The present T cell receptor beta chain was sequenced within a study of blood T cell repertoires in COVID-19. Study-wide background: Italy, Spain and the United States were the sources of the convalescent and acute COVID-19 samples. T cells, B-cell-depleted T cells, or PBMCs provided the cDNA or gDNA that served as material.

This clone was picked up one time. In the source study's methods: Using reference gene primer amplification, nucleated cell counts were estimated. The assay was immunoSEQ multiplex PCR, and TCRdb's table has in-frame clones only and misses some. V and J calls and clone size follow that table, whereas D and trimming were derived from the DNA. The sample carries approximately 250,000 clones, about 93% recorded once. Those enrolled in Seattle joined during active infection and were followed longitudinally afterward. The CDR3 contains 14 residues. Germline assignment: CDR1 SGHTA and CDR2 FQGTGA. The V end lost 2 bases, the J end lost 5 bases, and 9 bases lay between the germline ends.

Material: peripheral blood. The rearrangement links TRBV7-3 to TRBJ2-2; unclear D gene. The sequence came from a man between 25 and 39 years old with COVID-19, enrolled during active disease. CDR3 nucleotides: TGTGCCAGCAGCTTACGGTACCAAACCGGGGAGCTGTTTTTT. It specifies CASSLRYQTGELFF. The entire variable domain, with the rest obtained from reference TRBV7-3 and TRBJ2-2, is as follows: GAGVSQTPSNKVTEKGKYVELRCDPISGHTALYWYRQSLGQGPEFLIYFQGTGAADDSGLPNDRFFAVRPEGSVSTLKIQRTERGDSAVYLCASSLRYQTGELFFGEGSRLTVL.